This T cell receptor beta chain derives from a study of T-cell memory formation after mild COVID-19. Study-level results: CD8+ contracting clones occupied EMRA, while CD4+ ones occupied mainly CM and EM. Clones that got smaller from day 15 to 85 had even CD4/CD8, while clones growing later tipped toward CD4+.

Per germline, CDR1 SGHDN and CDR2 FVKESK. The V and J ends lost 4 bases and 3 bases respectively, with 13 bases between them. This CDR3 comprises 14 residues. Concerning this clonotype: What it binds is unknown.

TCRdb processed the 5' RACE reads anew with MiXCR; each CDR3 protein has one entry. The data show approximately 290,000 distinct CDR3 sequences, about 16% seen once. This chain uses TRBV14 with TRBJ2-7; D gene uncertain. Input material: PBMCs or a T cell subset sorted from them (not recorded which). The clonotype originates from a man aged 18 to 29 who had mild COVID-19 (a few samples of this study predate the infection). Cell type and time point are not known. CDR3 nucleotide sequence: TGTGCCAGCAGCCCTCACGACATCTTCTACGAGCAGTACTTC. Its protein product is CASSPHDIFYEQYF.